Below, 15 T cell receptor beta chains from the same sample are listed, as sequenced in a study of early T cells in non-severe SARS-CoV-2 infection. From the 5' RACE reads, TCRdb called clonotypes with MiXCR, one entry per CDR3 protein. The sample holds about 80,000 distinct CDR3 sequences, 10% to 15% seen once. The sequenced sample was whole blood, obtained at baseline. The receptor source for this set is an adult who was a healthcare worker with PCR-confirmed SARS-CoV-2 infection or an uninfected control (not recorded which). The donor label of this sample is uncertain.

The CDR3 sequence: CATSDTASTDTQYF. CDR3 DNA sequence: TGTGCCACCAGTGATACGGCTAGTACAGATACGCAGTATTTT. The chain links TRBV24-1 to TRBJ2-3, with unresolved D. V was pared by 3 bases and J by 3 bases, with 9 bases between. The CDR3 is 14 residues long. CDR1 and CDR2 (germline): KGHDR, SFDVKD.

The chain links TRBV5-1 to TRBJ2-3; D is unresolved. In germline, CDR1 is SGHRS, CDR2 YFSETQ. V was shortened by 2 bases and J by 1 base, with 8 bases between the two germline ends. The CDR3 is 14 amino acids. CDR3 coding DNA: TGCGCCAGCAGCTTTGGCCCGGGCACAGATACGCAGTATTTT. Its translation: CASSFGPGTDTQYF.

The V and J genes are TRBV10-3 and TRBJ1-6, with D possibly being TRBD1 (5 bases). The CDR3 length is 13 residues. Per germline, CDR1 ENHRY and CDR2 SYGVKD. V lost 3 bases and J lost 13, with 13 bases in between. The CDR3 sequence is CAISEVNGAPLHF. Written as DNA, the CDR3 is TGTGCCATCAGTGAAGTGAACGGGGCGCCCCTCCACTTT.

The CDR3 region is CASSLTGTRDFGEQFF. CDR3 bases: TGTGCCAGCAGCTTAACCGGGACTAGGGATTTTGGTGAGCAGTTCTTC. This chain links TRBV11-2 with TRBJ2-1; 8 bases align to TRBD2. The germline V gene has CDR1 SGHAT and CDR2 FQNNGV. The CDR3 is made up of 16 amino acids. Trimming removed 2 bases from V and 9 bases from J; junction bases left unmatched: 12.

This chain connects TRBV6-1 to TRBJ2-4; D gene ambiguous. The CDR3 sequence is 15 residues long. Germline-derived CDR1 and CDR2 are MNHNS and SASEGT. Trimming left V 6 bases short and J 0 bases short, with 12 bases between. In nucleotides, the CDR3 is TGTGCCAGCAGAGGGATCTTAGAAGCCAAAAACATTCAGTACTTC. This codes for CASRGILEAKNIQYF.

This clonotype has at least ten counts. The genes are TRBV10-3 and TRBJ1-6; D is unclear. The germline CDR1 and CDR2 sequences are ENHRY and SYGVKD. CDR3 length: 14 residues. Trimming shortened V by 0 bases and J by 10 bases, and 10 bases separated the two germline ends. Written as DNA, the CDR3 is TGTGCCATCAGTGAGTCGGTGGGAGAATCACCCCTCCACTTT. It specifies CAISESVGESPLHF.

This clonotype has a handful of counts. J is TRBJ1-1 and V is TRBV10-3; TRBD1 might be the D (5 bases). The CDR3 has 13 amino acids. V dropped 4 bases and J dropped 8 bases, with 14 bases sitting between them. Germline CDR1 reads ENHRY; CDR2 reads SYGVKD. Written as DNA, the CDR3 is TGTGCCATCAGTGTTCAGTGGGAGGGGGAAGCTTTCTTT. Translating it yields CAISVQWEGEAFF.

This clonotype turned up a few times. V usage is TRBV4-1 and J usage is TRBJ2-5, with TRBD1 as a possible D gene (6 bases). Germline CDR1 MGHRA, CDR2 YSYEKL. V was clipped by 2 bases and J by 4 bases, with 20 bases between them. CDR3 length: 17 amino acids. The CDR3 protein is CASSQWGPGPRGETQYF. CDR3 sequence (DNA): TGCGCCAGCAGCCAATGGGGGCCGGGACCCCGGGGAGAGACCCAGTACTTC.

This clonotype was detected a few times. The V and J genes are TRBV6-1 and TRBJ2-5, with D hard to call. The germline CDR1 and CDR2 sequences are MNHNS and SASEGT. Trimming took 10 bases from V and 1 from J, leaving 10 bases between them. The CDR3 totals 12 residues. The CDR3 is CATRGGQETQYF. For the CDR3, the DNA is TGTGCCACGAGAGGTGGCCAAGAGACCCAGTACTTC.

The chain employs TRBV29-1 and TRBJ2-1, with 10 nucleotides matching TRBD2. In germline, CDR1 is SQVTM, CDR2 ANQGSEA. The CDR3 totals 14 residues. V lost 6 bases to trimming and J lost 9 bases; unmatched junction nucleotides: 11. CDR3 nucleotides: TGCAGCGTCCCCAAGGGAGCGGGAGGGGTTGAGCAGTTCTTC. It translates to CSVPKGAGGVEQFF.

The V and J genes are TRBV19 and TRBJ1-5; 8 bases are shared with TRBD1. The J segment lost 5 bases and the V segment lost 6 bases, leaving 6 bases of the junction unmatched. Looked up from germline, CDR1 is LNHDA and CDR2 is SQIVND (reference sequence). This CDR3 spans 14 amino acids. The CDR3 nucleotides are TGTGCCAGTAGGCGGGCAGGGGGCTATCAGCCCCAGCATTTT. This translates into CASRRAGGYQPQHF.

The rearrangement links TRBV7-2 to TRBJ1-2; 7 bases align to TRBD1. Germline lookup yields CDR1 SGHTA and CDR2 FQGNSA. This CDR3 is 16 amino acids long. J gave up 5 bases and V 0 bases, and 9 bases lay outside the gene matches. This CDR3 is CASSLAPGQVPYGYTF. As DNA, the CDR3 is TGTGCCAGCAGCTTAGCACCCGGACAGGTCCCGTATGGCTACACCTTC. Full variable domain (rest looked up from reference TRBV7-2 and TRBJ1-2): GAGVSQSPSNKVTEKGKDVELRCDPISGHTALYWYRQSLGQGLEFLIYFQGNSAPDKSGLPSDRFSAERTGGSVSTLTIQRTQQEDSAVYLCASSLAPGQVPYGYTFGSGTRLTVV.

The J gene is TRBJ1-3, the V gene TRBV20-1, with D perhaps matching TRBD1 (5 bases). Trimming removed 3 bases from V and 2 bases from J, with 11 bases in between. The length of the CDR3 is 14 residues. Germline loops: CDR1 DFQATT, CDR2 SNEGSKA (reference sequence). This CDR3 is CSASKGRAGNTIYF. The CDR3 DNA is TGCAGTGCTAGTAAGGGACGCGCTGGAAACACCATATATTTT.

This clonotype has at least ten counts. The chain uses TRBV29-1 and TRBJ1-1; unclear D gene. This CDR3 spans 12 amino acids. Between the trimmed V and J ends, which lost 3 bases and 12 bases, there was a span of 17 bases. The germline gives CDR1 SQVTM, CDR2 ANQGSEA. For the CDR3, the DNA is TGCAGCGTTGATGCGGGGTCCCTGGGGTCTTTCTTT. Translated: CSVDAGSLGSFF.

In this sample, this clonotype turned up a few times. CDR3 DNA sequence: TGTGCCAGCAGCGTAGCTACTGGGCCTTACAATGAGCAGTTCTTC. Residues: CASSVATGPYNEQFF. This chain connects TRBV9 to TRBJ2-1; no definite D call. Trimming stripped 0 bases from V and 4 bases from J, with 11 bases between. Looked up from germline, CDR1 is SGDLS and CDR2 is YYNGEE. This CDR3 is built from 15 residues. The whole variable domain, remainder taken from reference TRBV9 and TRBJ2-1, is DSGVTQTPKHLITATGQRVTLRCSPRSGDLSVYWYQQSLDQGLQFLIQYYNGEERAKGNILERFSAQQFPDLHSELNLSSLELGDSALYFCASSVATGPYNEQFFGPGTRLTVL.